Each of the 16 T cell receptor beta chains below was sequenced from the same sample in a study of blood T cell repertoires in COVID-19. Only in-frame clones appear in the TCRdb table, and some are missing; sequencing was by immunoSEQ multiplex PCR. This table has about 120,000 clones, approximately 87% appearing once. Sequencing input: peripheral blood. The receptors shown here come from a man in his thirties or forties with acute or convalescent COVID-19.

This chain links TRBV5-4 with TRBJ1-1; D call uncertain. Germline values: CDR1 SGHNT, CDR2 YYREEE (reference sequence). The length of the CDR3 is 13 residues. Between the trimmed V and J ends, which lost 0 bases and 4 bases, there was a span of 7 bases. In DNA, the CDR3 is TGTGCCAGCAGCTTGGGGGCGGGCACTGAAGCTTTCTTT. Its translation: CASSLGAGTEAFF.

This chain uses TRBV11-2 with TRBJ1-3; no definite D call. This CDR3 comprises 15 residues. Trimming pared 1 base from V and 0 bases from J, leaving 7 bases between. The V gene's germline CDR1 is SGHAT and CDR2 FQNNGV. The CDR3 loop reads CASSLASRSGNTIYF. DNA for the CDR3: TGTGCCAGCAGCTTAGCGTCCCGCTCTGGAAACACCATATATTTT.

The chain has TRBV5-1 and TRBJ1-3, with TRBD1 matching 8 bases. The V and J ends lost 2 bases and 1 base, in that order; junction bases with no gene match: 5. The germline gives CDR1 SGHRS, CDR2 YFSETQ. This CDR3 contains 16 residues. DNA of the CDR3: TGCGCCAGCAGCTTATACGGGACAGGATCTGGAAACACCATATATTTT. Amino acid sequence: CASSLYGTGSGNTIYF.

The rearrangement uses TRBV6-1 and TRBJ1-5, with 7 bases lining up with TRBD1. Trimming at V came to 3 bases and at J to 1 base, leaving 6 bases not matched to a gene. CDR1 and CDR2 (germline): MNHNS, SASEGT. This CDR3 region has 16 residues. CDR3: CASSDQTGTSNQPQHF. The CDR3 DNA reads TGTGCCAGCAGTGACCAGACAGGGACAAGCAATCAGCCCCAGCATTTT.

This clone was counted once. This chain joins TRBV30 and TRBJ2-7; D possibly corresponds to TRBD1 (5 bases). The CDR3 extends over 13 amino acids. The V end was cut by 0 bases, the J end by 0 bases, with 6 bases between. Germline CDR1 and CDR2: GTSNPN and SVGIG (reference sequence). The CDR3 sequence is CAWSVDSSYEQYV. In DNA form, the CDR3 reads TGTGCCTGGAGTGTCGACAGCTCCTACGAGCAGTACGTC.

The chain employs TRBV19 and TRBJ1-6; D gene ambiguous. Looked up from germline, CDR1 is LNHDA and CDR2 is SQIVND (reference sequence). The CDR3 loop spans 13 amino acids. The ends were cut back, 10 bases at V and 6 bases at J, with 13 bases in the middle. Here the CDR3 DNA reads TGTGCCACCACCAGAGGACTTAATTCACCCCTCCACTTT. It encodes CATTRGLNSPLHF.

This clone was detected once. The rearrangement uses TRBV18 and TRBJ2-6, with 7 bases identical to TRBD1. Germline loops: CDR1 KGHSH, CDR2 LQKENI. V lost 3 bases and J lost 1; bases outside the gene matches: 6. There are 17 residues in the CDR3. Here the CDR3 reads CASSPGQAISGANVLTF. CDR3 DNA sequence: TGTGCCAGCTCACCCGGACAGGCTATTTCTGGGGCCAACGTCCTGACTTTC.

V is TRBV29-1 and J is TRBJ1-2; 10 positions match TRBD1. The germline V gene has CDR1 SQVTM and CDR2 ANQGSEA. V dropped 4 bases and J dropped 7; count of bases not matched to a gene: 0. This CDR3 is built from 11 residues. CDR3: CSVGDRGGYTF. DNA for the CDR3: TGCAGCGTTGGGGACAGGGGTGGCTACACCTTC.

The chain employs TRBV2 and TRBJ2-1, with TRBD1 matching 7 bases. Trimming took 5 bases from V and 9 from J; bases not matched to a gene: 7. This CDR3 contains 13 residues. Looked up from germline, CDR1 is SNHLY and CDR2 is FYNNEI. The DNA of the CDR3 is TGTGCCAGCAGTTCTAATCCAGGGGGTGAGCAGTTCTTC. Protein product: CASSSNPGGEQFF. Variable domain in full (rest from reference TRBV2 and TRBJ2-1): EPEVTQTPSHQVTQMGQEVILRCVPISNHLYFYWYRQILGQKVEFLVSFYNNEISEKSEIFDDQFSVERPDGSNFTLKIRSTKLEDSAMYFCASSSNPGGEQFFGPGTRLTVL.

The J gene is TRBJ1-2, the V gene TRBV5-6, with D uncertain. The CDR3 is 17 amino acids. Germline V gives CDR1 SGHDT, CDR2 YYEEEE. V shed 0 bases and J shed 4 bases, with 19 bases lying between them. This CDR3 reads CASSLVPHQLSLYGYTF. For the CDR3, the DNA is TGTGCCAGCAGCTTGGTCCCCCATCAACTTTCACTCTATGGCTACACCTTC. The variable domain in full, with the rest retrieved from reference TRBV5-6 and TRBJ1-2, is DAGVTQSPTHLIKTRGQQVTLRCSPKSGHDTVSWYQQALGQGPQFIFQYYEEEERQRGNFPDRFSGHQFPNYSSELNVNALLLGDSALYLCASSLVPHQLSLYGYTFGSGTRLTVV.

Here the CDR3 reads CASSLEAIAGGGYNEQFF. The CDR3 DNA follows: TGTGCCAGCAGCTTAGAAGCTATAGCGGGGGGCGGCTACAATGAGCAGTTCTTC. J is TRBJ2-1 and V is TRBV7-3, with TRBD2 identical over 10 bases. CDR3 size: 18 residues. Germline CDR1 reads SGHTA; CDR2 reads FQGTGA. Trimming cost V 2 bases and J 3 bases; bases outside gene matches: 10. The full variable domain, rest sourced from reference TRBV7-3 and TRBJ2-1, is GAGVSQTPSNKVTEKGKYVELRCDPISGHTALYWYRQSLGQGPEFLIYFQGTGAADDSGLPNDRFFAVRPEGSVSTLKIQRTERGDSAVYLCASSLEAIAGGGYNEQFFGPGTRLTVL.

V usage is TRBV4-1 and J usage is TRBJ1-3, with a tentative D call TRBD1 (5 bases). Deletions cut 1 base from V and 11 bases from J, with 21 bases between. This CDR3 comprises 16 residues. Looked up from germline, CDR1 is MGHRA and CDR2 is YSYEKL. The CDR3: CASSQVLGALSPSIYF. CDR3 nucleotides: TGCGCCAGCAGCCAAGTCTTAGGGGCCCTCTCCCCCTCCATATATTTT.

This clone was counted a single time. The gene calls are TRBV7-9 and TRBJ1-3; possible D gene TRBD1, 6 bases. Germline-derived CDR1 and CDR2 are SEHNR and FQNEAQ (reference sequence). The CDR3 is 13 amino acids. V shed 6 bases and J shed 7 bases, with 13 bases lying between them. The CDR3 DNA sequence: TGTGCCAGCAGACCAGTAGACAGGAACACCATATATTTT. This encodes CASRPVDRNTIYF.

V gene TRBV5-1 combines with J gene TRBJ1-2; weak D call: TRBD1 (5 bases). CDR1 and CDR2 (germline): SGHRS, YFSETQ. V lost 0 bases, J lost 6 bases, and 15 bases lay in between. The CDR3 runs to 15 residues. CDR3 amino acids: CASSLATGLINGYTF. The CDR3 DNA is TGCGCCAGCAGCTTGGCCACGGGACTTATAAATGGCTACACCTTC.

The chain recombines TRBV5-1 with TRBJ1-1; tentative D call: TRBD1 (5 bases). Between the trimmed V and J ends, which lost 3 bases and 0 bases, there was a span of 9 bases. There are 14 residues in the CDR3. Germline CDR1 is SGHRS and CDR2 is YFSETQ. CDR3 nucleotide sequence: TGCGCCAGCAGCTCCCAGGGTCTGAACACTGAAGCTTTCTTT. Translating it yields CASSSQGLNTEAFF.

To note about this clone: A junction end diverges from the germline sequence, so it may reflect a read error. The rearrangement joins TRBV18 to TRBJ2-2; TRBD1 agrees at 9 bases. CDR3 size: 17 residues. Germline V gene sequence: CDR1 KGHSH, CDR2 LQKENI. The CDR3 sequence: CASSAPRGQGLDGELFF. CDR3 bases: TGTGCCAGCTCAGCACCGAGGGGACAGGGACTTGACGGGGAGCTGTTTTTT.